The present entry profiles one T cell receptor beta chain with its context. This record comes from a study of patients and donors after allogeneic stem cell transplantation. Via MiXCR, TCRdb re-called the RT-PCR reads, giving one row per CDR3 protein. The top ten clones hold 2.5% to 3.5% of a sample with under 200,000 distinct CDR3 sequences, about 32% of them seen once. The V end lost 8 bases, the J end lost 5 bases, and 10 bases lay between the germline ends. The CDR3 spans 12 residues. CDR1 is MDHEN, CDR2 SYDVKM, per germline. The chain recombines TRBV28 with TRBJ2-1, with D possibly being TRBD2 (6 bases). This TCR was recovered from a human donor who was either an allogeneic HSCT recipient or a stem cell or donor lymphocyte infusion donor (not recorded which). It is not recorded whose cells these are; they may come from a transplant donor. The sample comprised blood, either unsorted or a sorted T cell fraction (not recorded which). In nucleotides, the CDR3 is TGTGCCAGCGGCACTAGCCACAATGAGCAGTTCTTC. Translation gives CASGTSHNEQFF.